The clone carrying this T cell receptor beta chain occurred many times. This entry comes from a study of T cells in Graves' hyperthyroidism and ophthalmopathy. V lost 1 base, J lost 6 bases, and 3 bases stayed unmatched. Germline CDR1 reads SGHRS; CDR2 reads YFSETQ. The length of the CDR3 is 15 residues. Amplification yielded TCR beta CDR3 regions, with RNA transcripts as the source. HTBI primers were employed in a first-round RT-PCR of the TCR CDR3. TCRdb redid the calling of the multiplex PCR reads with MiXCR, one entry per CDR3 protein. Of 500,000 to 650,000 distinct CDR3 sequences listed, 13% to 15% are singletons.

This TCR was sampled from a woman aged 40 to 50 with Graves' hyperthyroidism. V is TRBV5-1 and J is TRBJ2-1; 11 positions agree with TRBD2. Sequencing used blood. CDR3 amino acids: CASSLYLAGGNEQFF. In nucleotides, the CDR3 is TGCGCCAGCAGCTTGTATCTAGCGGGAGGCAATGAGCAGTTCTTC.